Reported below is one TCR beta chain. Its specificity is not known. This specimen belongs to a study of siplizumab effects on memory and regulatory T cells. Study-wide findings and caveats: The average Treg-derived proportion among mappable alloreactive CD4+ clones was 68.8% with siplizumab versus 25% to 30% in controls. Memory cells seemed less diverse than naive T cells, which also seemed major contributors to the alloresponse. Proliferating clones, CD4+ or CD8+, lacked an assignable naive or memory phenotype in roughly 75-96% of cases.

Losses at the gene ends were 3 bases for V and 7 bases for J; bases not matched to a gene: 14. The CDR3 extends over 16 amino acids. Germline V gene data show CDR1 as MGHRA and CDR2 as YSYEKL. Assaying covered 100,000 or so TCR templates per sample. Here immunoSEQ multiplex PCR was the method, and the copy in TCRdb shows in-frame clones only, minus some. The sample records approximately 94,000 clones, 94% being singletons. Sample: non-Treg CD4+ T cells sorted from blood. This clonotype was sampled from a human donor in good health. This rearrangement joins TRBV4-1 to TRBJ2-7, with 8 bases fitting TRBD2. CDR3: CASSQATSVGGWEQYF. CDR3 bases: TGCGCCAGCAGCCAGGCGACTAGCGTGGGGGGGTGGGAGCAGTACTTC.